Listed here are 4 T cell receptor beta chains from one sample, sequenced in a study of T cell responses to AZD1222 COVID-19 vaccine. Assay used: immunoSEQ multiplex PCR; TCRdb lists only in-frame clones, some missing. The sample shows 70,000 to 95,000 clones, about 89% of them seen only once. The material was peripheral blood, obtained 28 days after the second AZD1222 dose. All receptors derive from an adult who received the AZD1222 COVID-19 vaccine.

The rearrangement links TRBV5-1 to TRBJ1-2; D is possibly TRBD1 (5 bases). V lost 0 bases and J lost 4, with 7 bases in between. Per germline, CDR1 SGHRS and CDR2 YFSETQ. This CDR3 comprises 13 residues. CDR3: CASSLGQRYGYTF. CDR3 DNA: TGCGCCAGCAGCTTGGGACAGCGCTATGGCTACACCTTC.

This rearrangement joins TRBV4-2 to TRBJ2-7; 7 nucleotides align to TRBD2. The junction had 4 bases not matched to a gene; V was cut back by 0 bases and J by 2 bases. This CDR3 is 15 amino acids long. Germline-derived CDR1 and CDR2 are LGHNA and YNFKEQ. This CDR3 reads CASSQDRGTTYEQYF. CDR3 DNA sequence: TGTGCCAGCAGCCAAGATCGGGGGACTACCTACGAGCAGTACTTC.

This clone was found once. This chain uses TRBV2 with TRBJ2-5; no clear D. The germline gives CDR1 SNHLY, CDR2 FYNNEI. The V gene lost 6 bases and the J gene lost 0 bases, with 17 bases spanning the gap. The CDR3 sequence is 16 residues long. The CDR3 DNA is TGTGCCAGCAGGGAATGGGCAGGAATGTACCAAGAGACCCAGTACTTC. Protein: CASREWAGMYQETQYF.

V and J are TRBV24-1 and TRBJ2-2; tentatively, D is TRBD1 (5 bases). Trimming took off 1 base at V and 3 bases at J, with 5 bases between the two ends. The CDR3 has 14 amino acids. In germline, CDR1 is KGHDR, CDR2 SFDVKD. CDR3 protein: CATSDFRDTGELFF. In DNA, the CDR3 is TGTGCCACCAGTGATTTCAGGGACACCGGGGAGCTGTTTTTT.